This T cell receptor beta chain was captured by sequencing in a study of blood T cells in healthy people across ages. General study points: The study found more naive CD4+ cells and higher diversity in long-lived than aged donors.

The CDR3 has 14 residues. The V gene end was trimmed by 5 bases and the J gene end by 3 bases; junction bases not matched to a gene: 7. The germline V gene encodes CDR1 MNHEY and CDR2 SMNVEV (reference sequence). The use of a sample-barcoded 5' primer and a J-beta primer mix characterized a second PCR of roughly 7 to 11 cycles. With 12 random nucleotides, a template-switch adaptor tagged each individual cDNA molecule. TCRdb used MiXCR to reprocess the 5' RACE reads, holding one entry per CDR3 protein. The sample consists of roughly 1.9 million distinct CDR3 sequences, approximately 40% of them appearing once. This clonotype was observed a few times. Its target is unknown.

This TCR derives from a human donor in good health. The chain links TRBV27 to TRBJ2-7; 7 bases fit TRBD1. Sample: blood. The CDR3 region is CASSPATGFYEQYF. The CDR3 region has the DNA TGTGCCAGCAGTCCCGCGACAGGGTTCTACGAGCAGTACTTC.